This TCR beta chain was sequenced during a study of identical twins. TCRdb redid the calling of the 5' RACE reads with MiXCR, one entry per CDR3 protein. The sample includes about 900,000 distinct CDR3 sequences, 9% to 15% of them seen just once. The V gene's germline CDR1 is SEHNR and CDR2 FQNEAQ (reference sequence). V lost 3 bases to trimming and J lost 1 base; unmatched junction nucleotides: 7. The CDR3 is made up of 17 amino acids. These same records also appear under a second study, on yellow fever vaccine responses in identical twins.

This sequence was found in a woman aged 18 to 35 in good health. The specimen sequenced was PBMCs. The chain couples TRBV7-9 to TRBJ2-2, with 8 bases lining up with TRBD2. The CDR3 protein is CASSLASSGWNTGELFF. In DNA form, the CDR3 reads TGTGCCAGCAGCTTGGCGTCTAGCGGGTGGAACACCGGGGAGCTGTTTTTT.